This entry describes one T cell receptor beta chain. The data stem from a study of blood T cell repertoires in COVID-19. Under the authors' procedure: From reference gene primer amplification, estimates of nucleated cell counts were derived. Only in-frame clones appear in the TCRdb table, and some are missing; sequencing was by immunoSEQ multiplex PCR. The V and J calls and clone size come from that table; D and trimming were worked out from the DNA. The data contain roughly 220,000 clones, under 90% of them singletons. This CDR3 comprises 14 residues. Looked up from germline, CDR1 is LGHDT and CDR2 is YNNKEL (reference sequence). Trimming removed 3 bases from V and 0 bases from J, with 8 bases in between.

The sequence was collected from a man aged 25 to 45 with active or convalescent COVID-19. J is TRBJ2-5 and V is TRBV3-1 (or the pseudogene TRBV3-2); D not resolved. The sample comprised peripheral blood. In DNA form, the CDR3 reads TGTGCCAGCAGCCACTACTCGCACCAAGAGACCCAGTACTTC. This encodes CASSHYSHQETQYF.